This T cell receptor beta chain came from a study of blood T cell repertoires in COVID-19. The authors' processing: The assay estimated nucleated cells by amplifying reference gene primers. The table came from immunoSEQ multiplex PCR; TCRdb's copy has only in-frame clones and leaves some out. V and J calls and clone size follow that table, whereas D and trimming were derived from the DNA. Of roughly 180,000 clones in the sample, approximately 94% were seen once. Germline V lookup: CDR1 SGHTA, CDR2 FQGTGA. Deletions cut 2 bases from V and 4 bases from J, with 21 bases between. The CDR3 runs to 18 residues.

The chain uses TRBV7-3 and TRBJ2-1; a weak D match, TRBD2 (7 bases). Sequencing used peripheral blood. The receptor was isolated from a man aged 25-40 years with COVID-19, enrolled during active disease. The CDR3 DNA reads as TGTGCCAGCAGCTTATCGCCCAGAGGGGGGGGGCGGTACAATGAGCAGTTCTTC. As protein: CASSLSPRGGGRYNEQFF.